This T cell receptor (beta chain) came from a study of cytomegalovirus exposure and HLA in healthy donors. Study conclusions and caveats: A few CMV-associated chains proved CMV antigen-specific in vitro.

A word on this clone: The antigen is unknown.

Sequencing used immunoSEQ multiplex PCR; TCRdb keeps in-frame clones, though not all of them. The sample consists of roughly 100,000 clones, around 85% of them appearing once. V lost 10 bases and J 5 bases, leaving 14 bases between the germline ends. The CDR3 contains 13 residues. Germline loops: CDR1 SNHLY, CDR2 FYNNEI. This TCR came from a young man in good health and CMV-seropositive. This chain links TRBV2 with TRBJ2-2; the D gene is possibly TRBD1 (6 bases). Sequenced: PBMCs. CDR3 loop: CATEKGVTGELFF. The CDR3, as DNA: TGTGCCACCGAGAAGGGGGTTACCGGGGAGCTGTTTTTT.